A single sample gave rise to the 19 T cell receptor beta chains below, sequenced in a study of blood T cells in healthy people across ages. The authors ran a second PCR of roughly 6 to 12 cycles using a sample-barcoded 5' primer and a J-beta primer mix. TCRdb used MiXCR to reprocess the 5' RACE reads, holding one entry per CDR3 protein. Among about 1.4 million distinct CDR3 sequences listed, roughly 64% were seen once. The sequenced sample consisted of blood. All receptors come from a man aged 18-30 years in good health.

The chain recombines TRBV2 with TRBJ2-5; D is undetermined. Germline loops: CDR1 SNHLY, CDR2 FYNNEI. Trimming shortened V by 8 bases and J by 5 bases, and 0 bases separated the two germline ends. CDR3 length: 8 residues. CDR3 protein: CASETQYF. The CDR3, as DNA: TGTGCCAGCGAGACCCAGTACTTC.

V and J are TRBV4-3 and TRBJ1-2; no firm D call. Germline CDR1 and CDR2: LGHNA and YSLEER. The CDR3 is 13 amino acids. Trimming cost V 3 bases and J 1 base, with 6 bases left between them. As DNA, the CDR3 is TGCGCCAGCAGCCACTACGATAACTATGGCTACACCTTC. It translates to CASSHYDNYGYTF.

The chain carries TRBV2 and TRBJ2-7, with 10 nucleotides matching TRBD2. The CDR3 covers 15 residues. Germline V gene lookup returns CDR1 SNHLY and CDR2 FYNNEI. V gave up 5 bases and J gave up 4 bases; unmatched junction bases: 8. CDR3 DNA sequence: TGTGCCAGCAGTATCCAAGGACTAGCGGTATACGAGCAGTACTTC. Encoded protein: CASSIQGLAVYEQYF. Filled out from reference TRBV2 and TRBJ2-7, the complete variable domain reads EPEVTQTPSHQVTQMGQEVILRCVPISNHLYFYWYRQILGQKVEFLVSFYNNEISEKSEIFDDQFSVERPDGSNFTLKIRSTKLEDSAMYFCASSIQGLAVYEQYFGPGTRLTVT.

This clonotype appeared a few times. The genes are TRBV6-1 and TRBJ2-3; D ambiguous. V was clipped by 8 bases and J by 4 bases, with 10 bases between them. The CDR3 runs 12 residues. The germline gives CDR1 MNHNS, CDR2 SASEGT. In nucleotides, the CDR3 is TGTGCCAGCGGTCCTCACCCAGATACGCAGTATTTT. It translates to CASGPHPDTQYF.

This chain connects TRBV20-1 to TRBJ2-1, with TRBD2 matching 7 bases. The germline V gene has CDR1 DFQATT and CDR2 SNEGSKA (reference sequence). The CDR3 length is 15 residues. Germline trimming cut 5 bases from V and 0 bases from J; bases unmatched to any gene: 7. CDR3 nucleotides: TGCAGTGCTGACCTAGCGGAAAGCTCCTACAATGAGCAGTTCTTC. Residues: CSADLAESSYNEQFF.

The chain uses TRBV9 and TRBJ2-3, with 7 bases identical to TRBD2. This CDR3 spans 15 amino acids. Losses at the gene ends were 0 bases for V and 0 bases for J; bases not matched to a gene: 1. The germline V gene encodes CDR1 SGDLS and CDR2 YYNGEE. CDR3 sequence (DNA): TGTGCCAGCAGCGTAGAAGCGGGAAGCACAGATACGCAGTATTTT. Translating it yields CASSVEAGSTDTQYF.

V usage is TRBV10-1 and J usage is TRBJ2-7; perhaps TRBD1 as D (5 bases). The CDR3 runs 13 residues. The V gene lost 4 bases and the J gene lost 3 bases, with 10 bases spanning the gap. Germline loops: CDR1 WNHNN, CDR2 SYGVQD (reference sequence). The CDR3 here is CASSGPTVYEQYF. DNA for the CDR3: TGCGCCAGCAGTGGCCCGACAGTCTACGAGCAGTACTTC.

This chain's CDR3 is CASSSGSGDQETQYF. The CDR3 DNA is TGTGCCAGTAGCTCAGGAAGCGGGGATCAAGAGACCCAGTACTTC. V and J are TRBV6-4 and TRBJ2-5, with 7 bases that match TRBD2. Germline trimming cut 9 bases from V and 2 bases from J; bases unmatched to any gene: 12. The V gene's germline CDR1 is MRHNA and CDR2 SNTAGT. The CDR3 sequence is 15 residues long.

This clonotype was seen only once. The chain combines TRBV30 with TRBJ1-6; D is undetermined. Germline CDR1 and CDR2: GTSNPN and SVGIG (reference sequence). The length of the CDR3 is 11 residues. Trimming removed 5 bases from V and 12 bases from J, with 11 bases in between. The CDR3, as DNA: TGTGCCTGGTCAGCCGGTGGACCCCTCCACTTT. It translates to CAWSAGGPLHF. The full variable domain, with the rest looked up from reference TRBV30 and TRBJ1-6, is SQTIHQWPATLVQPVGSPLSLECTVEGTSNPNLYWYRQAAGRGLQLLFYSVGIGQISSEVPQNLSASRPQDRQFILSSKKLLLSDSGFYLCAWSAGGPLHFGNGTRLTVT.

The V and J genes are TRBV25-1 and TRBJ1-1; no definite D call. V was shortened by 6 bases and J by 1 base, with 9 bases between the two germline ends. This CDR3 region has 13 residues. CDR1 is MGHDK, CDR2 SYGVNS, per germline. The DNA for the CDR3 is TGTGCCAGCAGGAGGCTAGAGAACACTGAAGCTTTCTTT. It is translated as CASRRLENTEAFF.

This clonotype showed up many times. The chain joins TRBV4-1 to TRBJ1-2; D not resolved. The V end lost 0 bases, the J end lost 3 bases, and 5 bases lay between the germline ends. CDR1 MGHRA and CDR2 YSYEKL come from the germline V gene. There are 13 residues in the CDR3. The CDR3 loop is CASSQDGYYGYTF. In DNA form, the CDR3 reads TGCGCCAGCAGCCAAGATGGGTACTATGGCTACACCTTC.

This sequence joins TRBV6-6 and TRBJ2-3; the match to TRBD2 covers 7 bases. Germline V gene sequence: CDR1 MNHNY, CDR2 SVGAGI (reference sequence). The CDR3 runs 15 residues. V trimming: 7 bases; J trimming: 3 bases; junction bases outside the gene matches: 10. CDR3 coding DNA: TGTGCCAGCAACTCAAGACTAGCTCGTACAGATACGCAGTATTTT. This codes for CASNSRLARTDTQYF.

This clonotype has only a few counts. The V call is TRBV28, the J call TRBJ2-4; 11 bases align to TRBD1. The end of the DNA is better explained by TRBJ2-5, so the J call may be wrong. The CDR3 contains 17 residues. Germline lookup yields CDR1 MDHEN and CDR2 SYDVKM. CDR3 DNA: TGTGCCAGCAGTTTATTGAGGACAGGGGGCATGATCGAGACCCAGTACTTC. Translating it yields CASSLLRTGGMIETQYF.

This clonotype was detected only a few times. The chain uses TRBV11-2 and TRBJ2-7; 11 bases line up with TRBD2. Losses at the gene ends were 3 bases for V and 0 bases for J; bases not matched to a gene: 10. Germline V CDR1 and CDR2: SGHAT, FQNNGV. The CDR3 is 18 amino acids. CDR3 amino acids: CASSFFPKTSGNSYEQYF. The CDR3 DNA reads TGTGCCAGCAGCTTTTTCCCTAAGACTAGCGGGAACTCCTACGAGCAGTACTTC.

The chain couples TRBV20-1 to TRBJ2-5; 8 bases fit TRBD2. The V and J ends lost 6 bases and 5 bases, in that order; junction bases with no gene match: 17. The germline V gene has CDR1 DFQATT and CDR2 SNEGSKA (reference sequence). The CDR3 contains 16 residues. CDR3 DNA: TGCAGTGCCCCGCCAGGTTTAGCGGGGTGGGGGGAGACCCAGTACTTC. Translation gives CSAPPGLAGWGETQYF.

The chain employs TRBV27 and TRBJ2-4, with D perhaps matching TRBD2 (6 bases). The DNA end lines up better with TRBJ2-7; the J call may be wrong. Germline V gives CDR1 MNHEY, CDR2 SMNVEV (reference sequence). The CDR3 extends over 14 amino acids. CDR3 sequence reads: CASSLARRGYEQYF. The CDR3 nucleotides read TGTGCCAGCAGTTTAGCGCGGCGGGGATACGAGCAGTACTTC.

V usage is TRBV18 and J usage is TRBJ2-4; D may correspond to TRBD1 or TRBD2 (5 bases each). CDR1 KGHSH and CDR2 LQKENI come from the germline V gene. The CDR3 has 12 amino acids. V was shortened by 8 bases and J by 9 bases, with 14 bases between the two germline ends. The CDR3 region has the DNA TGTGCCAGCGCTTCCGAGAGGGGCATTCAGTACTTC. Its protein is CASASERGIQYF. The whole variable domain, filled in from reference TRBV18 and TRBJ2-4, reads NAGVMQNPRHLVRRRGQEARLRCSPMKGHSHVYWYRQLPEEGLKFMVYLQKENIIDESGMPKERFSAEFPKEGPSILRIQQVVRGDSAAYFCASASERGIQYFGAGTRLSVL.

The rearrangement links TRBV10-3 to TRBJ1-5; 8 bases line up with TRBD1. Germline V gene sequence: CDR1 ENHRY, CDR2 SYGVKD. This CDR3 has 16 residues. The V and J ends lost 4 bases and 2 bases, in that order; junction bases with no gene match: 7. The CDR3 DNA reads TGTGCCATCAGTGGGGTCGACAGGGGCGGCAATCAGCCCCAGCATTTT. Protein sequence: CAISGVDRGGNQPQHF.

The chain uses TRBV20-1 and TRBJ2-7; 10 nucleotides agree with TRBD2. The CDR3 consists of 15 residues. Germline assignment: CDR1 DFQATT and CDR2 SNEGSKA (reference sequence). With V trimmed by 6 bases and J by 4 bases, 12 bases remained unmatched. CDR3 amino acids: CSAPFRLAGAYEQYF. The CDR3 coding sequence is TGCAGTGCACCCTTCCGGCTAGCGGGAGCTTACGAGCAGTACTTC.